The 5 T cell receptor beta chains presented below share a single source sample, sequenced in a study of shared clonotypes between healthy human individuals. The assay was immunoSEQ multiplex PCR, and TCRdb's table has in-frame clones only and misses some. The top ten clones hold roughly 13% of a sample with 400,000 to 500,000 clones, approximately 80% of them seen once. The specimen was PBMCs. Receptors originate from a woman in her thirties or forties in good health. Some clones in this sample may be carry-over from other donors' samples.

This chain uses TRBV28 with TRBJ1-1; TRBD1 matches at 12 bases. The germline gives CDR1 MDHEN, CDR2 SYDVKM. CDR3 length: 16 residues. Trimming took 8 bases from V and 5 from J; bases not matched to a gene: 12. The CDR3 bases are TGTGCCAGCCCCGGGGGACAGGGGGCGGAGGGAACTGAAGCTTTCTTT. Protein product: CASPGGQGAEGTEAFF.

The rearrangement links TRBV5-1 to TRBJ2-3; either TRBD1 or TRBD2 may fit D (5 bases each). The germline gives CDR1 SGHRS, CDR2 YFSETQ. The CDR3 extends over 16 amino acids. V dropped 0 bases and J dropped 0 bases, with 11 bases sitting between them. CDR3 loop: CASSLEGRRSTDTQYF. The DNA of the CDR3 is TGCGCCAGCAGCTTGGAGGGACGGAGGAGCACAGATACGCAGTATTTT.

The CDR3 protein is CASEGLSNSYEQYF. DNA for the CDR3: TGTGCCAGTGAGGGACTTTCTAACTCCTACGAGCAGTACTTC. V usage is TRBV25-1 and J usage is TRBJ2-7, with D perhaps matching TRBD2 (6 bases). The length of the CDR3 is 14 residues. V was clipped by 9 bases and J by 0 bases, with 15 bases between them. Germline lookup yields CDR1 MGHDK and CDR2 SYGVNS.

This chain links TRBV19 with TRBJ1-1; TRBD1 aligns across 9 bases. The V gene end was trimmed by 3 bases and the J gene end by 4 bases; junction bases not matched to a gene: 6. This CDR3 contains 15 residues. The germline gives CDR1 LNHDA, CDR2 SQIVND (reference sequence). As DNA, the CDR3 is TGTGCCAGTAGTATTGCCTTGGGACAGGGCACTGAAGCTTTCTTT. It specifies CASSIALGQGTEAFF.

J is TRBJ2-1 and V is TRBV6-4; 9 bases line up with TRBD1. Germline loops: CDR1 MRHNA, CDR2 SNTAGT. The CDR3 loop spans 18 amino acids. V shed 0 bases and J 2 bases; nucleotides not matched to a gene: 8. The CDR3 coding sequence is TGTGCCAGCAGTGACTCCGTTTGGGGACAGGGTACCTACAATGAGCAGTTCTTC. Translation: CASSDSVWGQGTYNEQFF.